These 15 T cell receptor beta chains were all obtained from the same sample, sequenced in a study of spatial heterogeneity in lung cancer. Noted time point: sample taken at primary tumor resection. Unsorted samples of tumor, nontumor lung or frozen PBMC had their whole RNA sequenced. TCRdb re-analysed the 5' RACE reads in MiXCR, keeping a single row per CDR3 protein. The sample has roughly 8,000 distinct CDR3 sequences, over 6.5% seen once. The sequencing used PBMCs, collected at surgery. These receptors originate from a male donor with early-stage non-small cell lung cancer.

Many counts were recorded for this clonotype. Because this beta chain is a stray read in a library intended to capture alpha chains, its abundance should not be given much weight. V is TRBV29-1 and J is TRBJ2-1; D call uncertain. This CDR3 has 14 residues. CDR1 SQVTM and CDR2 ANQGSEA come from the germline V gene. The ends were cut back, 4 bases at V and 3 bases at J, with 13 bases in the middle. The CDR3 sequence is CSVVVQGFYNEQFF. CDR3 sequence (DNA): TGCAGCGTTGTAGTACAAGGGTTCTACAATGAGCAGTTCTTC.

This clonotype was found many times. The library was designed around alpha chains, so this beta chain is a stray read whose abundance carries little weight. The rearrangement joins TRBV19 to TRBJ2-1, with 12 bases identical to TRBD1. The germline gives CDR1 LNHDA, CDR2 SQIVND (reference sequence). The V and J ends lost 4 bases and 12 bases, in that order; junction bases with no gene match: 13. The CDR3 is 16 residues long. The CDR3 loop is CASSSPGQGAGILQFF. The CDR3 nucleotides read TGTGCCAGTAGTAGTCCGGGACAGGGGGCCGGAATCCTGCAGTTCTTC. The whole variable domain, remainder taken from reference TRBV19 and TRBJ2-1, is DGGITQSPKYLFRKEGQNVTLSCEQNLNHDAMYWYRQDPGQGLRLIYYSQIVNDFQKGDIAEGYSVSREKKESFPLTVTSAQKNPTAFYLCASSSPGQGAGILQFFGPGTRLTVL.

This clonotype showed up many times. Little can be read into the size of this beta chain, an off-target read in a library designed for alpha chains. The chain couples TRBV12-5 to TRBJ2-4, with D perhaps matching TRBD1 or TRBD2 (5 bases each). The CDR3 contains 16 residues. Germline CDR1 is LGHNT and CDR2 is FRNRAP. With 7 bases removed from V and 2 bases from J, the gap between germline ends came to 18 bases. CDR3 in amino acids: CASAQPGTVTKNIQYF. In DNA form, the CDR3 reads TGTGCTAGTGCCCAGCCAGGGACGGTGACCAAAAACATTCAGTACTTC.

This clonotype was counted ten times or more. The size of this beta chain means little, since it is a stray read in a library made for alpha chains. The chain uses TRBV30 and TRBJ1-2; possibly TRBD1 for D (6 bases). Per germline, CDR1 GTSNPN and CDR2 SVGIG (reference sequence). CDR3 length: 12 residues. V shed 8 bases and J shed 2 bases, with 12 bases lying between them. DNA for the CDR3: TGTGCCGGAATGGACAGAAACTATGGCTACACCTTC. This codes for CAGMDRNYGYTF.

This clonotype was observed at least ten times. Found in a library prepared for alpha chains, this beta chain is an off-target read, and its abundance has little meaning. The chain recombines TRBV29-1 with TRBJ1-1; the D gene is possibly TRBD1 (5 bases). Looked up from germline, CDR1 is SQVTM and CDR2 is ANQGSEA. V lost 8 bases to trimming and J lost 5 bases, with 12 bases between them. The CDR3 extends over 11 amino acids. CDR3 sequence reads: CSSARDTEAFF. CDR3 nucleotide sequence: TGCAGCTCCGCCAGGGATACTGAAGCTTTCTTT.

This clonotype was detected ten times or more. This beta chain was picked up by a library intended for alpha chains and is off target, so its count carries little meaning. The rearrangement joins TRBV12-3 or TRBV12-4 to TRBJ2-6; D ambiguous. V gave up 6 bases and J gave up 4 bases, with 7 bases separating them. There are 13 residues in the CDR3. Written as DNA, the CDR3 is TGTGCCAGCAGGTTACAGGGGGCCAACGTCCTGACTTTC. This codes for CASRLQGANVLTF.

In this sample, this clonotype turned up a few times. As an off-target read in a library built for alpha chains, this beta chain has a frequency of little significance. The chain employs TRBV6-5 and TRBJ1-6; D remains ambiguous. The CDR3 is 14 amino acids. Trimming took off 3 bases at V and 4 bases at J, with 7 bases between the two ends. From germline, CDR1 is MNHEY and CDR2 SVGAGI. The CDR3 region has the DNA TGTGCCAGCAGTTATCATGGGTATAATTCACCCCTCCACTTT. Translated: CASSYHGYNSPLHF.

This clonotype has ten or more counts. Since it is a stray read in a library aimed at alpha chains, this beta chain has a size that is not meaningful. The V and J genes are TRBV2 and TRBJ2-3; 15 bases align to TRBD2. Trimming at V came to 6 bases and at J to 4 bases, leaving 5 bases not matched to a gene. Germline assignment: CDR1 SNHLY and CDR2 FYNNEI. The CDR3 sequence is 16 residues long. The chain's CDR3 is CASSRGLAGGADTQYF. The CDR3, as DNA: TGTGCCAGCAGCCGGGGACTAGCGGGAGGCGCAGATACGCAGTATTTT.

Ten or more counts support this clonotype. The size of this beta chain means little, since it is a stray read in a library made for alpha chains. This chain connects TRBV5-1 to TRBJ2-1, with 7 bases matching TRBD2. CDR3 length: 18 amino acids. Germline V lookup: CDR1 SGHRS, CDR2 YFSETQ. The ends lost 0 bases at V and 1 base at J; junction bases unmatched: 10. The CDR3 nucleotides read TGCGCCAGCAGCTTGGGAGCGGGAATGATTAGTTCCTACAATGAGCAGTTCTTC. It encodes CASSLGAGMISSYNEQFF.

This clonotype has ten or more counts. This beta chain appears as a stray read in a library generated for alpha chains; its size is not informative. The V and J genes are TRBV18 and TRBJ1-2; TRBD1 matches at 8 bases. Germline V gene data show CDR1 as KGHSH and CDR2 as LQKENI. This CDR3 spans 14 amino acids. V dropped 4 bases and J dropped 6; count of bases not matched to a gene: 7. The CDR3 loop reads CASSQADRADGYTF. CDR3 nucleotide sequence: TGTGCCAGCTCACAGGCGGACAGGGCGGATGGCTACACCTTC. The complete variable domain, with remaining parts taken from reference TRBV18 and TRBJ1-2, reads NAGVMQNPRHLVRRRGQEARLRCSPMKGHSHVYWYRQLPEEGLKFMVYLQKENIIDESGMPKERFSAEFPKEGPSILRIQQVVRGDSAAYFCASSQADRADGYTFGSGTRLTVV.

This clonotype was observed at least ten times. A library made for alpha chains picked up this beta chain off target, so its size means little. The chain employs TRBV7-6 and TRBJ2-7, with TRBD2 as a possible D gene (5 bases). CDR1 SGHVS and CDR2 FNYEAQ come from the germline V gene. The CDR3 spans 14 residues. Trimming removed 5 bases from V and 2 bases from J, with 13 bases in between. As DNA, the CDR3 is TGTGCCAGCAGCCGGACTGAGAACACCTACGAGCAGTACTTC. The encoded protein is CASSRTENTYEQYF.

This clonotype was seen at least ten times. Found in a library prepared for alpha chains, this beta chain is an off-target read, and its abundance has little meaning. The CDR3 sequence: CSARATGSSDQPQHF. The CDR3 DNA reads as TGCAGTGCTAGAGCCACAGGGAGTTCCGATCAGCCCCAGCATTTT. V and J are TRBV20-1 and TRBJ1-5, with D maybe TRBD1 (6 bases). This CDR3 comprises 15 residues. Trimming pared 1 base from V and 5 bases from J, leaving 15 bases between. Germline CDR1 reads DFQATT; CDR2 reads SNEGSKA (reference sequence).

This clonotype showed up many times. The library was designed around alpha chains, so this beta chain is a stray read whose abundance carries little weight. DNA of the CDR3: TGCAGTGCTAGAGATAGAAGCGGCGGAGAGACCCAGTACTTC. It is translated as CSARDRSGGETQYF. This chain uses TRBV20-1 with TRBJ2-5; possible D gene TRBD2, 5 bases. The V gene lost 0 bases and the J gene lost 4 bases, with 12 bases spanning the gap. This CDR3 region has 14 residues. The germline V gene has CDR1 DFQATT and CDR2 SNEGSKA (reference sequence).

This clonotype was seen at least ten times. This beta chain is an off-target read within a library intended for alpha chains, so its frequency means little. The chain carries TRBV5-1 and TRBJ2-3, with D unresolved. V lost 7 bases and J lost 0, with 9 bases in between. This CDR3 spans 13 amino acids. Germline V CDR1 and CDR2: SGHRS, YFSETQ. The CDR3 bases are TGCGCCAGCGGTAGTGGAAGCACAGATACGCAGTATTTT. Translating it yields CASGSGSTDTQYF.

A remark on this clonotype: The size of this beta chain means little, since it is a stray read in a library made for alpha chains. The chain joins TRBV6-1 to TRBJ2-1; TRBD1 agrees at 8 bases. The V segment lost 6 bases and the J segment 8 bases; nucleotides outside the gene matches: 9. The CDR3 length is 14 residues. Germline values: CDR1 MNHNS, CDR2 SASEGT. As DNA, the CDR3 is TGTGCCAGCAGCCCCAGGGGGCTGGGGGATGAGCAGTTCTTC. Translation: CASSPRGLGDEQFF.